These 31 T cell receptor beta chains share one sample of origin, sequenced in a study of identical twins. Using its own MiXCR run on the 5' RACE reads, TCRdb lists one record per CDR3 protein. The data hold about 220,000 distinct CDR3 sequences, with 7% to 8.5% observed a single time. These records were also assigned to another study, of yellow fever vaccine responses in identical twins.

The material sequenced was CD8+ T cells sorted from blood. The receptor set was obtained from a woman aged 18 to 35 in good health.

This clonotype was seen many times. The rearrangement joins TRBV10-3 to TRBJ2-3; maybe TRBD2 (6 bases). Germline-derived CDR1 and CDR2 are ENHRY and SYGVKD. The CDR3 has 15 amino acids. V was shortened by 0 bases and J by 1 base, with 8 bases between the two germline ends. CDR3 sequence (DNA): TGTGCCATCAGTGAGTCGGGAGGAGGCACAGATACGCAGTATTTT. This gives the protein CAISESGGGTDTQYF.

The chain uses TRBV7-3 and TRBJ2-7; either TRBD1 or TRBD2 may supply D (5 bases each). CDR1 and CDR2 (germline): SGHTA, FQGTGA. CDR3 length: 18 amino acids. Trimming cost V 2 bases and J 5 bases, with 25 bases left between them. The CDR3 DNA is TGTGCCAGCAGCTTAGGTGTTATCACCGGGGCTTCTAACGACGAGCAGTACTTC. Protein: CASSLGVITGASNDEQYF.

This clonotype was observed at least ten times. The CDR3 reads CATRSEAFRINTEAFF. DNA for the CDR3: TGTGCCACCCGCTCGGAGGCCTTCCGAATAAACACTGAAGCTTTCTTT. J is TRBJ1-1 and V is TRBV24-1; no firm D call. The V gene lost 9 bases and the J gene lost 2 bases, with 21 bases spanning the gap. Germline CDR1 and CDR2: KGHDR and SFDVKD. The CDR3 length is 16 residues.

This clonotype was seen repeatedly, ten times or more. The CDR3 region has the DNA TGTGCCAGCAGTTACTCTGGTCCCTACGAGCAGTACTTC. It translates to CASSYSGPYEQYF. The V and J genes are TRBV6-5 and TRBJ2-7; D uncertain. Between the trimmed V and J ends, which lost 0 bases and 2 bases, there was a span of 5 bases. The CDR3 totals 13 residues. The germline V gene encodes CDR1 MNHEY and CDR2 SVGAGI.

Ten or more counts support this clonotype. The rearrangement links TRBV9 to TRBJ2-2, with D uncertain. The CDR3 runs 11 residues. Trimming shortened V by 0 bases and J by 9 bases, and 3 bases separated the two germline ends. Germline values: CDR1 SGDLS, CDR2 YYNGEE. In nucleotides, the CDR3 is TGTGCCAGCAGCGTAGCCCGGGAGCTGTTTTTT. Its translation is CASSVARELFF.

The CDR3 DNA reads TGTGCCACCAGCATCGACAGGGGCGGCGAGCAGTACTTC. Amino acid sequence: CATSIDRGGEQYF. This rearrangement joins TRBV15 to TRBJ2-7; 8 bases match TRBD1. CDR1 is LNHNV and CDR2 is YYDKDF in the germline V gene (reference sequence). The length of the CDR3 is 13 residues. The V segment lost 4 bases and the J segment 6 bases; nucleotides outside the gene matches: 5.

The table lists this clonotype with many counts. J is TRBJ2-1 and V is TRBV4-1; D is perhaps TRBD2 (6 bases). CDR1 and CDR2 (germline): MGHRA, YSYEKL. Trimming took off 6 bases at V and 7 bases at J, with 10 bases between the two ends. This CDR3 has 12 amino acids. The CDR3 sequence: CASRSGGNEQFF. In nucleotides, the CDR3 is TGCGCCAGCAGGTCAGGAGGGAATGAGCAGTTCTTC.

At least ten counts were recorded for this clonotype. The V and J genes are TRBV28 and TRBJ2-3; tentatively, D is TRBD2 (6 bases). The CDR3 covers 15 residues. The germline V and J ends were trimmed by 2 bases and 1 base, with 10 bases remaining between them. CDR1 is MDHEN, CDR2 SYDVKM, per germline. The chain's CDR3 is CASSLGRERTDTQYF. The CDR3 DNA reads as TGTGCCAGCAGTTTAGGGCGGGAACGCACAGATACGCAGTATTTT.

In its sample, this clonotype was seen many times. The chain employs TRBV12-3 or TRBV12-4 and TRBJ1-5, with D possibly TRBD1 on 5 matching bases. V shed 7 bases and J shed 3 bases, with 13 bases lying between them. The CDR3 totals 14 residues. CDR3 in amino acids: CASTPWGPNQPQHF. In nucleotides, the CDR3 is TGTGCCAGCACCCCGTGGGGACCCAATCAGCCCCAGCATTTT.

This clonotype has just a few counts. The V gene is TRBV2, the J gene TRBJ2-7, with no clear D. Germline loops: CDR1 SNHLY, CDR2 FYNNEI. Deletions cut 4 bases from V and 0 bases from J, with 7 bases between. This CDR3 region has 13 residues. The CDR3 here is CASSVGSSYEQYV. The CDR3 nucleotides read TGTGCCAGCAGTGTGGGCAGCTCCTACGAGCAGTACGTC.

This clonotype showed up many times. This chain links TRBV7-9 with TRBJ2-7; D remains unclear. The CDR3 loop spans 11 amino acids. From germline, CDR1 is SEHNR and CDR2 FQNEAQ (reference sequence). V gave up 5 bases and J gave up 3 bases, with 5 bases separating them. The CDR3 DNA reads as TGTGCCAGCAGCACCCTCTACGAGCAGTACTTC. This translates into CASSTLYEQYF. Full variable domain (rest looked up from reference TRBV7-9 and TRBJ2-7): DTGVSQNPRHKITKRGQNVTFRCDPISEHNRLYWYRQTLGQGPEFLTYFQNEAQLEKSRLLSDRFSAERPKGSFSTLEIQRTEQGDSAMYLCASSTLYEQYFGPGTRLTVT.

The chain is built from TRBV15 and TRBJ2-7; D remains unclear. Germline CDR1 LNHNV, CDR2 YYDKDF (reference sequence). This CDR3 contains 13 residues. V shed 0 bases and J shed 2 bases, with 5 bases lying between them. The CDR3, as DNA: TGTGCCACCAGCAGAGATGGCGCCTACGAGCAGTACTTC. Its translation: CATSRDGAYEQYF. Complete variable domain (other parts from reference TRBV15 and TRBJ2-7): DAMVIQNPRYQVTQFGKPVTLSCSQTLNHNVMYWYQQKSSQAPKLLFHYYDKDFNNEADTPDNFQSRRPNTSFCFLDIRSPGLGDTAMYLCATSRDGAYEQYFGPGTRLTVT.

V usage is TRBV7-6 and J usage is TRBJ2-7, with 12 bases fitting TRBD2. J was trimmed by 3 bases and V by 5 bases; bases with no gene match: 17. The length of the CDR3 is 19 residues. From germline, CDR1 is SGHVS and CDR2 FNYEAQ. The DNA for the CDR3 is TGTGCCAGCAGCGCAACGGGACTAGCGGGTGGATACTTTGGCTACGAGCAGTACTTC. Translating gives CASSATGLAGGYFGYEQYF.

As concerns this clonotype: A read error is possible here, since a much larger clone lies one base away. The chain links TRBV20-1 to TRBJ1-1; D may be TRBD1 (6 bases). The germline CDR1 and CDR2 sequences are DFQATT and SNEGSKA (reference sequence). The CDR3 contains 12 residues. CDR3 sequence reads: CNARGQNTEAFF. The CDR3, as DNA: TGCAATGCTAGGGGACAGAACACTGAAGCTTTCTTT.

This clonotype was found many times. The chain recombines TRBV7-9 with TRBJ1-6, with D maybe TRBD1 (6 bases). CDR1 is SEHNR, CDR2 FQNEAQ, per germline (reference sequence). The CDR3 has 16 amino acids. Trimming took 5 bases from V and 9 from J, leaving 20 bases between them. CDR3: CASSHPSGGAGSPLHF. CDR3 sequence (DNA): TGTGCCAGCAGCCACCCGTCGGGGGGGGCCGGTTCACCCCTCCACTTT.

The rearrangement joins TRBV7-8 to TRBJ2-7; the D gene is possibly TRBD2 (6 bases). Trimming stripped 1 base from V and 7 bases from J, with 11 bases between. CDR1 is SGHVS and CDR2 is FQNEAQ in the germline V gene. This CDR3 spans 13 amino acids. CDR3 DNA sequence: TGTGCCAGCAGCTTAGGACTTGGAGGGGAGCAGTACGTC. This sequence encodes CASSLGLGGEQYV.

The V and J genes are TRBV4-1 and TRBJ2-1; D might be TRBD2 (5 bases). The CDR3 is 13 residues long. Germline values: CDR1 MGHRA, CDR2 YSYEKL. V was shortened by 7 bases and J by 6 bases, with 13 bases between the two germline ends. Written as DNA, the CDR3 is TGCGCCAGCACCGCGGAGGCCCGCAATGAGCAGTTCTTC. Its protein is CASTAEARNEQFF.

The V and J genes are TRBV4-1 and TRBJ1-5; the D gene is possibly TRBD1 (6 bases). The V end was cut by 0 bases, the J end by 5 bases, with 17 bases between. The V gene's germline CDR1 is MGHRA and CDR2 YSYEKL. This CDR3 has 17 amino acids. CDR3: CASSQDTGILKDQPQHF. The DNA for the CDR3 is TGCGCCAGCAGCCAAGATACAGGGATCTTGAAGGATCAGCCCCAGCATTTT.

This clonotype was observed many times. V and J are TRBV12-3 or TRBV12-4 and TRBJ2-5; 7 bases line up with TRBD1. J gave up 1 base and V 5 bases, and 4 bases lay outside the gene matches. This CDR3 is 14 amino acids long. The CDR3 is CASSPGTVQETQYF. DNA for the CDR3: TGTGCCAGCAGTCCGGGGACAGTCCAAGAGACCCAGTACTTC.

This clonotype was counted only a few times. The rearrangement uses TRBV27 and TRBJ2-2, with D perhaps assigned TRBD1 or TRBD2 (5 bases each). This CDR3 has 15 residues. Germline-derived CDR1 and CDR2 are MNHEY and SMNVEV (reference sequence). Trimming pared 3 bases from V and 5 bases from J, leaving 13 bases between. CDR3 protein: CASSFRGTGTGELFF. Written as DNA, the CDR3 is TGTGCCAGCAGTTTCCGAGGGACGGGGACCGGGGAGCTGTTTTTT.

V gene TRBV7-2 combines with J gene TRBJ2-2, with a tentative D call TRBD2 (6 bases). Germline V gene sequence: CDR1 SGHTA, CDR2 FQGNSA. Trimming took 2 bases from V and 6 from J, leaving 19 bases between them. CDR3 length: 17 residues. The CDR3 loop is CASSLMSTGRYPGELFF. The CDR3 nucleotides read TGTGCCAGCAGCTTAATGAGTACGGGGAGGTATCCCGGGGAGCTGTTTTTT. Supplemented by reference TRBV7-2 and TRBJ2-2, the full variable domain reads GAGVSQSPSNKVTEKGKDVELRCDPISGHTALYWYRQSLGQGLEFLIYFQGNSAPDKSGLPSDRFSAERTGGSVSTLTIQRTQQEDSAVYLCASSLMSTGRYPGELFFGEGSRLTVL.

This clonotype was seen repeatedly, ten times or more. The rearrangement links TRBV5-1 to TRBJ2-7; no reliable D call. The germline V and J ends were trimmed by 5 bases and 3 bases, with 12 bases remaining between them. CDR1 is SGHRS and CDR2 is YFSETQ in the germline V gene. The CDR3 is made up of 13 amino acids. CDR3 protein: CASRYSPIYEQYV. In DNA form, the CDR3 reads TGCGCCAGCAGGTACAGTCCGATCTACGAGCAGTACGTC.

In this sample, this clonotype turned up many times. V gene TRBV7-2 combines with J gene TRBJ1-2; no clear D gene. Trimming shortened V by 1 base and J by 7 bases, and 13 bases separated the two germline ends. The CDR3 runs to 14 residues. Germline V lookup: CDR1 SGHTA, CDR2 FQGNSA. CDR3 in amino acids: CASSLELWGGGYTF. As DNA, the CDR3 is TGTGCCAGCAGCTTAGAACTCTGGGGAGGTGGCTACACCTTC. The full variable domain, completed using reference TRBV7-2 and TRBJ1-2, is GAGVSQSPSNKVTEKGKDVELRCDPISGHTALYWYRQSLGQGLEFLIYFQGNSAPDKSGLPSDRFSAERTGGSVSTLTIQRTQQEDSAVYLCASSLELWGGGYTFGSGTRLTVV.

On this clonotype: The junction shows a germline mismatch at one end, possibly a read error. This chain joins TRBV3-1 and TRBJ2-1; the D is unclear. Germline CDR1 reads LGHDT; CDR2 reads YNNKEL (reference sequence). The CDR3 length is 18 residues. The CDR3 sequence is CATSQDHPRLISYNEQFF. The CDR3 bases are TGTGCCACCAGCCAAGACCACCCGCGACTTATCTCCTACAATGAGCAGTTCTTC.

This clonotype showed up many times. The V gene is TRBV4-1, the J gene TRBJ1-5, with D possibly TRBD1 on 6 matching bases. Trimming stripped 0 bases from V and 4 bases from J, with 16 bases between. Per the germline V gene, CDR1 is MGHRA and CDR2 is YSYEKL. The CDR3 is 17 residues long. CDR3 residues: CASSQDSGQNWNQPQHF. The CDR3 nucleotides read TGCGCCAGCAGCCAAGATTCCGGACAGAATTGGAATCAGCCCCAGCATTTT.

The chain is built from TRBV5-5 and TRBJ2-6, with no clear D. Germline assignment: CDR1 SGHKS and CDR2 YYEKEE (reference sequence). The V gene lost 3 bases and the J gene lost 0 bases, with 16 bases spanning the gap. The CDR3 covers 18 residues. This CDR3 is CASSSINSGISGANVLTF. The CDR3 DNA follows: TGTGCCAGCAGCTCAATTAACTCCGGAATCTCTGGGGCCAACGTCCTGACTTTC.

The CDR3 spells CATSQELGSLKQFF. The CDR3 DNA follows: TGTGCCACCAGCCAGGAATTAGGGTCTCTAAAACAGTTCTTC. The chain carries TRBV15 and TRBJ2-1; D not resolved. V was shortened by 5 bases and J by 13 bases, with 21 bases between the two germline ends. The CDR3 runs to 14 residues. The germline CDR1 and CDR2 sequences are LNHNV and YYDKDF (reference sequence). Drawing the rest from reference TRBV15 and TRBJ2-1, the complete variable domain is DAMVIQNPRYQVTQFGKPVTLSCSQTLNHNVMYWYQQKSSQAPKLLFHYYDKDFNNEADTPDNFQSRRPNTSFCFLDIRSPGLGDTAMYLCATSQELGSLKQFFGPGTRLTVL.

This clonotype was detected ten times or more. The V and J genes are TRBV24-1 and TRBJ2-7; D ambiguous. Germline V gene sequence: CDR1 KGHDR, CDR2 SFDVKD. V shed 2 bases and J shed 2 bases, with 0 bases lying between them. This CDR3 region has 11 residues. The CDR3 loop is CATSDSYEQYF. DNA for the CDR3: TGTGCCACCAGTGATTCCTACGAGCAGTACTTC.

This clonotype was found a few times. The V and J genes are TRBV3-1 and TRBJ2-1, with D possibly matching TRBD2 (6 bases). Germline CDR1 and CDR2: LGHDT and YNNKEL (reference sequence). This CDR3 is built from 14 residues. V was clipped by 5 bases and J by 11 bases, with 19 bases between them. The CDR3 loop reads CASSSPRYGTQQFF. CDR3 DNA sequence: TGTGCCAGCAGCTCCCCAAGGTATGGGACTCAGCAGTTCTTC.

This CDR3 reads CASSVRPSGGARYEQFF. The CDR3 region has the DNA TGTGCCAGCAGTGTCCGCCCTAGCGGGGGGGCAAGGTATGAGCAGTTCTTC. The chain has TRBV28 and TRBJ2-1, with TRBD2 matching over 12 bases. Germline CDR1 reads MDHEN; CDR2 reads SYDVKM. V was pared by 5 bases and J by 8 bases, with 13 bases of the junction left unmatched. The CDR3 covers 17 residues.

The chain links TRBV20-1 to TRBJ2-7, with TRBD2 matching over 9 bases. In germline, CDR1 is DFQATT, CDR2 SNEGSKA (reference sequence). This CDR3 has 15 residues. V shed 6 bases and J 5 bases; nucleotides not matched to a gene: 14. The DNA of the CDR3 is TGCAGTGCCCGGGAGGGGGGTAGCGGGAGCAACGAGCAGTACTTC. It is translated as CSAREGGSGSNEQYF.